The 29 T cell receptor beta chains below were found in one sample sequenced in a study of T cell repertoires in ileal Crohn's disease. The data were produced by immunoSEQ multiplex PCR, yet TCRdb's version contains in-frame clones alone and is incomplete. The repertoire includes under 20,000 clones, roughly 80% of them detected once, and about 9.4% sits in the top ten. The sequenced sample was ileal tissue. Receptors originate from an adult with Crohn's disease.

The J gene is TRBJ1-2, the V gene TRBV6-1, with D hard to call. Per germline, CDR1 MNHNS and CDR2 SASEGT. V lost 1 base, J lost 8 bases, and 14 bases lay in between. This CDR3 has 14 residues. The CDR3 DNA reads TGTGCCAGCAGTGAAGGGCAGGCCCTAAAGGGCTACACCTTC. Translated: CASSEGQALKGYTF.

V and J are TRBV9 and TRBJ1-5; D is uncertain. This CDR3 spans 13 amino acids. Germline V CDR1 and CDR2: SGDLS, YYNGEE. Trimming shortened V by 2 bases and J by 4 bases, and 7 bases separated the two germline ends. In nucleotides, the CDR3 is TGTGCCAGCAGCGTTAGCCAGAATCAGCCCCAGCATTTT. This sequence encodes CASSVSQNQPQHF.

A remark on this clone: One end of the junction fails to match germline, which may point to a read error. The chain couples TRBV18 to TRBJ1-1; the match to TRBD1 covers 7 bases. This CDR3 contains 15 residues. Germline V gives CDR1 KGHSH, CDR2 LQKENI. This chain's CDR3 is CASPPTQGRNTEAFF. CDR3 sequence (DNA): TGTGCCAGCCCACCTACACAGGGGAGGAACACTGAAGCTTTCTTT.

CDR3 bases: TGTGCCAGCAGCTTTGAGCCACCCGGTAGAACCCTCCACTTT. Residues: CASSFEPPGRTLHF. The V call is TRBV7-2, the J call TRBJ1-6; D uncertain. CDR1 and CDR2 (germline): SGHTA, FQGNSA. The V end was cut by 3 bases, the J end by 14 bases, with 17 bases between. CDR3 size: 14 residues.

In this sample, this clone turned up a few times. V gene TRBV30 combines with J gene TRBJ1-1; D is uncertain. V was shortened by 0 bases and J by 2 bases, with 7 bases between the two germline ends. The CDR3 sequence is 13 residues long. CDR1 is GTSNPN, CDR2 SVGIG, per germline (reference sequence). Written as DNA, the CDR3 is TGTGCCTGGAGTGTGGGCCTCAACACTGAAGCTTTCTTT. Protein: CAWSVGLNTEAFF.

This clone is judged large. CDR3 in DNA: TGCGCCAGCAGTCCTGACAGGGAGAGAGATGAAAAACTGTTTTTT. Translating it yields CASSPDRERDEKLFF. The V call is TRBV10-2, the J call TRBJ1-4, with 7 bases fitting TRBD1. J was trimmed by 6 bases and V by 5 bases; bases with no gene match: 9. The germline V gene has CDR1 WSHSY and CDR2 SAAADI. This CDR3 contains 15 residues.

The rearrangement uses TRBV5-1 and TRBJ1-2, with D possibly TRBD1 on 5 matching bases. Trimming took 4 bases from V and 7 from J, leaving 14 bases between them. The CDR3 covers 13 residues. Germline V gives CDR1 SGHRS, CDR2 YFSETQ. This CDR3 is CASSVDSSGGYTF. The CDR3 DNA reads as TGCGCCAGCAGCGTAGACAGTTCAGGTGGCTACACCTTC.

The chain links TRBV4-2 to TRBJ2-3, with 10 nucleotides matching TRBD2. The CDR3 contains 17 residues. Germline loops: CDR1 LGHNA, CDR2 YNFKEQ. The V gene end was trimmed by 1 base and the J gene end by 3 bases; junction bases not matched to a gene: 7. CDR3 coding DNA: TGTGCCAGCAGCCAAGGGGAGCGGGGGGGCTGGACAGATACGCAGTATTTT. Translating gives CASSQGERGGWTDTQYF.

Only one count was recorded for this clone. The rearrangement links TRBV5-1 to TRBJ2-7; the match to TRBD2 covers 13 bases. V was clipped by 1 base and J by 3 bases; unmatched bases: 10. This CDR3 comprises 18 residues. CDR1 and CDR2 from the germline V gene are SGHRS and YFSETQ. CDR3 sequence (DNA): TGCGCCAGCAGCTTGCACAAACTAGCGGGGGGGCAGGGCTACGAGCAGTACTTC. Its protein product is CASSLHKLAGGQGYEQYF.

This clone appeared once. The chain combines TRBV7-9 with TRBJ2-2; D gene ambiguous. Germline CDR1 and CDR2: SEHNR and FQNEAQ (reference sequence). There are 15 residues in the CDR3. The ends were cut back, 3 bases at V and 1 base at J, with 9 bases in the middle. CDR3 sequence: CASSLRIQNTGELFF. In nucleotides, the CDR3 is TGTGCCAGCAGCTTGAGGATCCAGAACACCGGGGAGCTGTTTTTT.

This clone came up once. The gene calls are TRBV6-5 and TRBJ2-7; the match to TRBD1 covers 8 bases. The CDR3 is made up of 14 amino acids. CDR1 MNHEY and CDR2 SVGAGI come from the germline V gene. V lost 5 bases and J lost 7; bases outside the gene matches: 10. The CDR3 loop reads CASSPGQEGKEQYF. Written as DNA, the CDR3 is TGTGCCAGCAGTCCGGGACAGGAAGGTAAAGAGCAGTACTTC.

The chain links TRBV11-2 to TRBJ1-5; the D is unclear. Germline V gives CDR1 SGHAT, CDR2 FQNNGV. V dropped 5 bases and J dropped 5 bases, with 16 bases sitting between them. The CDR3 extends over 15 amino acids. The CDR3 region has the DNA TGTGCCAGCAGCCCGGGATTGGGCACTCATCAGCCCCAGCATTTT. Residues: CASSPGLGTHQPQHF.

V and J are TRBV4-1 and TRBJ2-1, with D perhaps matching TRBD2 (5 bases). Germline V gene data show CDR1 as MGHRA and CDR2 as YSYEKL. The CDR3 is 14 residues long. The V end was cut by 0 bases, the J end by 15 bases, with 18 bases between. The CDR3 loop is CASSQDLSGSRRFF. Written as DNA, the CDR3 is TGCGCCAGCAGCCAAGACCTGTCGGGATCCCGTAGGTTCTTC.

This clone was detected only a few times. The chain employs TRBV11-2 and TRBJ2-1; 8 bases fit TRBD2. J lost 4 bases, V lost 0 bases, and 8 bases had no gene match. Per germline, CDR1 SGHAT and CDR2 FQNNGV. This CDR3 has 17 amino acids. This CDR3 reads CASSLDLGLAGYNEQFF. The CDR3, as DNA: TGTGCCAGCAGCTTAGATCTAGGGTTAGCGGGGTACAATGAGCAGTTCTTC.

This clone was seen only once. The V gene is TRBV5-4, the J gene TRBJ1-5, with 7 bases fitting TRBD1. The junction had 3 bases not matched to a gene; V was cut back by 2 bases and J by 4 bases. This CDR3 has 14 residues. Germline assignment: CDR1 SGHNT and CDR2 YYREEE (reference sequence). The CDR3 bases are TGTGCCAGCAGCTTACAGGGGCCGAATCAGCCCCAGCATTTT. The encoded protein is CASSLQGPNQPQHF.

This chain connects TRBV19 to TRBJ2-7, with D possibly matching TRBD2 (7 bases). CDR1 and CDR2 (germline): LNHDA, SQIVND (reference sequence). The CDR3 runs 17 residues. Trimming cost V 5 bases and J 0 bases, with 20 bases left between them. The CDR3 loop is CASSLSHVGGASYEQYF. Here the CDR3 DNA reads TGTGCCAGTAGTCTTAGCCACGTGGGGGGGGCCTCCTACGAGCAGTACTTC.

The chain combines TRBV7-2 with TRBJ2-3; the match to TRBD2 covers 10 bases. The CDR3 spans 17 residues. J gave up 4 bases and V 2 bases, and 9 bases lay outside the gene matches. Germline V gene data show CDR1 as SGHTA and CDR2 as FQGNSA. The CDR3: CASSLPELAGFSDTQYF. The CDR3 bases are TGTGCCAGCAGCTTACCCGAACTAGCGGGGTTTTCAGATACGCAGTATTTT.

The chain couples TRBV6-6 to TRBJ2-2, with 8 nucleotides matching TRBD1. This CDR3 has 14 residues. The J segment lost 7 bases and the V segment lost 6 bases, leaving 7 bases of the junction unmatched. Germline V CDR1 and CDR2: MNHNY, SVGAGI (reference sequence). DNA of the CDR3: TGTGCCAGCAGACCCCCAGGGGGCGGCGGGGAGCTGTTTTTT. Its translation is CASRPPGGGGELFF.

The CDR3 DNA reads TGCGCCAGCGCCCAGGGGGTGAACACTGAAGCTTTCTTT. Translated, it gives CASAQGVNTEAFF. The chain carries TRBV5-1 and TRBJ1-1; the match to TRBD1 covers 7 bases. After removal of 7 bases from V and 0 bases from J, the junction contained 3 bases not matched to a gene. Germline CDR1 and CDR2: SGHRS and YFSETQ. The CDR3 is 13 residues long.

The rearrangement links TRBV11-2 to TRBJ2-7, with 11 bases fitting TRBD2. The CDR3 spans 16 residues. Germline V gene lookup returns CDR1 SGHAT and CDR2 FQNNGV. V trimming: 5 bases; J trimming: 4 bases; junction bases outside the gene matches: 10. CDR3 region: CASSPTSGGPRYEQYF. CDR3 in DNA: TGTGCCAGCAGCCCCACTAGCGGGGGCCCGAGGTACGAGCAGTACTTC.

The rearrangement joins TRBV9 to TRBJ1-6, with D possibly being TRBD1 (5 bases). V gave up 0 bases and J gave up 3 bases, with 16 bases separating them. Germline CDR1 and CDR2: SGDLS and YYNGEE. The CDR3 runs to 18 residues. The CDR3 DNA is TGTGCCAGCAGCGTAGCTGGAGGGGTCGGCTTCTATAATTCACCCCTCCACTTT. Encoded protein: CASSVAGGVGFYNSPLHF.

The chain is built from TRBV30 and TRBJ2-3, with 8 bases aligning to TRBD2. The CDR3 has 13 amino acids. The germline gives CDR1 GTSNPN, CDR2 SVGIG (reference sequence). V lost 7 bases, J lost 3 bases, and 6 bases stayed unmatched. CDR3 loop: CAFGLAVTDTQYF. The CDR3 bases are TGTGCCTTCGGACTAGCTGTAACAGATACGCAGTATTTT. The whole variable domain, filled in from reference TRBV30 and TRBJ2-3, reads SQTIHQWPATLVQPVGSPLSLECTVEGTSNPNLYWYRQAAGRGLQLLFYSVGIGQISSEVPQNLSASRPQDRQFILSSKKLLLSDSGFYLCAFGLAVTDTQYFGPGTRLTVL.

This chain links TRBV7-9 with TRBJ1-2, with TRBD1 identical over 7 bases. With V trimmed by 5 bases and J by 8 bases, 11 bases remained unmatched. The V gene's germline CDR1 is SEHNR and CDR2 FQNEAQ (reference sequence). The CDR3 consists of 14 residues. CDR3: CASSPAGTDRGYTF. CDR3 DNA sequence: TGTGCCAGCAGCCCGGCGGGGACAGACCGAGGCTACACCTTC. The full variable domain, completed using reference TRBV7-9 and TRBJ1-2, is DTGVSQNPRHKITKRGQNVTFRCDPISEHNRLYWYRQTLGQGPEFLTYFQNEAQLEKSRLLSDRFSAERPKGSFSTLEIQRTEQGDSAMYLCASSPAGTDRGYTFGSGTRLTVV.

The rearrangement joins TRBV6-4 to TRBJ1-5; D might be TRBD1 (6 bases). The CDR3 spans 17 residues. Germline V gene lookup returns CDR1 MRHNA and CDR2 SNTAGT. Trimming stripped 8 bases from V and 5 bases from J, with 25 bases between. The CDR3 loop reads CASFAPKTGDRYQPQHF. The CDR3 nucleotides read TGTGCCAGCTTCGCTCCGAAGACAGGCGACCGCTATCAGCCCCAGCATTTT.

This clone was recorded once. The genes are TRBV7-3 and TRBJ2-2, with a possible D match to TRBD2 (6 bases). Per germline, CDR1 SGHTA and CDR2 FQGTGA. This CDR3 is 12 amino acids long. The V and J ends lost 6 bases and 8 bases respectively, with 10 bases between them. CDR3 DNA sequence: TGTGCCAGCAGTAATCTAGCGGGGGAGCTGTTTTTT. It translates to CASSNLAGELFF.

V gene TRBV30 combines with J gene TRBJ1-5; D not certain. Trimming shortened V by 3 bases and J by 0 bases, and 12 bases separated the two germline ends. Germline CDR1 is GTSNPN and CDR2 is SVGIG (reference sequence). The CDR3 is 15 amino acids. CDR3: CAWRPQEYSNQPQHF. CDR3 in DNA: TGTGCCTGGAGACCACAAGAATATAGCAATCAGCCCCAGCATTTT.

This clone has a handful of counts. This chain links TRBV5-1 with TRBJ1-1, with D possibly TRBD1 on 5 matching bases. The CDR3 is 15 residues long. The V gene's germline CDR1 is SGHRS and CDR2 YFSETQ. V dropped 7 bases and J dropped 0 bases, with 16 bases sitting between them. The CDR3 nucleotides are TGCGCCAGCTCATACGGGGAGGGGTTGAACACTGAAGCTTTCTTT. Its protein is CASSYGEGLNTEAFF.

This chain uses TRBV4-2 with TRBJ1-4; D is uncertain. Trimming took 1 base from V and 6 from J, leaving 9 bases between them. The CDR3 sequence is 14 residues long. Germline values: CDR1 LGHNA, CDR2 YNFKEQ. CDR3 DNA: TGTGCCAGCAGCCAAGCGCAGAGGGATGAAAAACTGTTTTTT. Translated: CASSQAQRDEKLFF.

The chain recombines TRBV11-3 with TRBJ2-3; perhaps TRBD1 as D (5 bases). Germline V lookup: CDR1 SGHNT, CDR2 YENEEA. The CDR3 is 12 residues long. The germline V and J ends were trimmed by 4 bases and 7 bases, with 9 bases remaining between them. The CDR3 DNA is TGTGCCAGCAGCTCAAACAGGAATACGCAGTATTTT. Protein: CASSSNRNTQYF.